This T cell receptor (beta chain) was captured in a study of CXCR3-negative and CXCR3-positive naive CD8 T cells. Study outcomes and limitations: Naive subsets displayed similar surface CD5, and TCR strength was inferred from TRB CDR3 properties.

5' RACE that incorporated UMI labels was used to prepare the TRB cDNA libraries. After re-calling the 5' RACE reads, TCRdb lists one entry per CDR3 protein, DNA absent. The sample totals more than 50,000 distinct CDR3 sequences; its top ten clones hold less than 1.6%. Note on this clonotype: Its antigen is currently unknown.

The CDR3 contains 14 residues. The germline V gene encodes CDR1 SGHVS and CDR2 FQNEAQ. The chain carries TRBV7-8 and TRBJ2-1; TCRdb designates TRBD1, a call that cannot be tested without DNA. The clonotype was recovered from a human donor in good health. Some clones in this sample may be carry-over from other donors' samples. Source material: naive CXCR3- CD8+ T cells from blood. Subset: CD45RO-CCR7+CD27+CD95- naive CD8+ T cells lacking CXCR3 (TNR3-). The CDR3 region is CASSPTGSYNEQFF.